A selection of T cell receptor beta chains follows, all from one sample in a study of control samples from healthy donors and cancer patients. The method was immunoSEQ multiplex PCR; TCRdb's version includes in-frame clones alone and lacks a portion of them. Here the sample spans approximately 170,000 clones, about 93% being singletons. The sequencing sample was made of blood. These receptors all come from a woman younger than 45 in good health. Both conserved end residues are part of each CDR3. Each record gives: J gene, V gene, CDR3 protein.

>TRBJ2-2|TRBV6-5
CASPRTGGTGELFF
>TRBJ2-5|TRBV18
CASSPPAGGALETQYF
>TRBJ2-4|TRBV5-1
CASSPTRTPNIQYF
>TRBJ1-4|TRBV19
CASSNPGGTNEKLFF
>TRBJ2-7|TRBV6-5
CASSMGLASYEQYF
>TRBJ2-1|TRBV6-5
CASSPNKGGNEQFF
>TRBJ2-5|TRBV7-2
CASSPEMPRTGKETQYF
>TRBJ2-3|TRBV4-3
CASSQDPDLGGGPAYF
>TRBJ1-3|TRBV12-3/TRBV12-4
CASSLYGNTIYF
>TRBJ2-1|TRBV6-2/TRBV6-3
CASSSRGLAWNEQFF
>TRBJ1-1|TRBV7-8
CASSFGDTEAFF
>TRBJ1-6|TRBV6-4
CASSDREDSPLHF
>TRBJ2-7|TRBV6-5
CASSPRAGGPYEQYF
>TRBJ2-1|TRBV14
CASSQARLAGTYNEQFF
>TRBJ2-5|TRBV12-3/TRBV12-4
CASSLEGETQYF
>TRBJ1-4|TRBV7-2
CASSLARSTNEKLFF
>TRBJ2-3|TRBV7-3
CASSPSGTDTQYF
>TRBJ2-3|TRBV9
CASSPGIAGFTDTQYF
>TRBJ2-1|TRBV18
CASSPPTSGRVGEQFF
>TRBJ1-4|TRBV27
CASSLGLRNEKLFF
>TRBJ2-1|TRBV6-2/TRBV6-3
CASSYPASGRASYNEQFF
>TRBJ1-5|TRBV6-5
CASSASVATWPQHF
>TRBJ1-1|TRBV5-1
CASSLAQGMNTEAFF
>TRBJ2-1|TRBV27
CASSPHSGSSYNEQFF
>TRBJ2-1|TRBV9
CASSVKGLWNEQFF
>TRBJ1-2|TRBV27
CASSLSGDRGGYGYTF
>TRBJ2-6|TRBV4-2
CASSQSPRRDLSGANVLTF
>TRBJ2-2|TRBV7-2
CASSTLAGGVGELFF
>TRBJ2-5|TRBV13
CASSPLAGEGETQYF